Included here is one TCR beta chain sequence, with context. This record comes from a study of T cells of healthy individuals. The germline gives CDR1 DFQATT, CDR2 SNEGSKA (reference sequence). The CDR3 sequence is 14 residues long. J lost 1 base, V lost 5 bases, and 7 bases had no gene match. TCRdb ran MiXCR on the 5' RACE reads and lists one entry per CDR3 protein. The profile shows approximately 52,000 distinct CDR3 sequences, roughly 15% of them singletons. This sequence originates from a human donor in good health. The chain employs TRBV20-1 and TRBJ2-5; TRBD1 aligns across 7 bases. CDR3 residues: CSAPLGQAQETQYF. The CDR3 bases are TGCAGTGCTCCTCTCGGACAGGCCCAAGAGACCCAGTACTTC.